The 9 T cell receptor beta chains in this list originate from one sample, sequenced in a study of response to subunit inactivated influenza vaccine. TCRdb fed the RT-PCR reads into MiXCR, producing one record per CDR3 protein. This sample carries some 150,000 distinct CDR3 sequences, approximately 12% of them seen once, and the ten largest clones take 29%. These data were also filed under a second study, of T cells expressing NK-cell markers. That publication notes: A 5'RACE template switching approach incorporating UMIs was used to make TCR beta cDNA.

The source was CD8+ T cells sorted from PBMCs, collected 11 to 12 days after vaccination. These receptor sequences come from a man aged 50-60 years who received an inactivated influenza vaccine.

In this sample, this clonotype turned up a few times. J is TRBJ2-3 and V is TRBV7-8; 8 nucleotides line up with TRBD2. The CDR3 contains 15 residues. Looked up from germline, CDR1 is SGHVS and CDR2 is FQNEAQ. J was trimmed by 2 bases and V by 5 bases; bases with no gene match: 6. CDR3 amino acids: CASSATSGPTDTQYF. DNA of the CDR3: TGTGCCAGCAGCGCTACTAGCGGTCCCACAGATACGCAGTATTTT. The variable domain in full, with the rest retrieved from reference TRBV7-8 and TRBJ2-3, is GAGVSQSPRYKVAKRGQDVALRCDPISGHVSLFWYQQALGQGPEFLTYFQNEAQLDKSGLPSDRFFAERPEGSVSTLKIQRTQQEDSAVYLCASSATSGPTDTQYFGPGTRLTVL.

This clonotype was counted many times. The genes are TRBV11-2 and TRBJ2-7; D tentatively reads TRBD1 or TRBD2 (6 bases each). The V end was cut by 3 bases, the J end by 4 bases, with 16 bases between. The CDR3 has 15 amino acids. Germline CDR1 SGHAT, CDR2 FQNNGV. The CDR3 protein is CASSLVGGPFYEQYF. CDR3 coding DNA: TGTGCCAGCAGCTTGGTGGGGGGCCCCTTTTACGAGCAGTACTTC.

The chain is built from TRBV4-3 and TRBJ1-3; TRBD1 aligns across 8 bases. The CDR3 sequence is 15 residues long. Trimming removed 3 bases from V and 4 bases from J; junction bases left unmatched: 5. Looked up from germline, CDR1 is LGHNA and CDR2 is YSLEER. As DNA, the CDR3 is TGCGCCAGCAGCCAGGCCGGGACAGGAGGAAACACCATATATTTT. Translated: CASSQAGTGGNTIYF.

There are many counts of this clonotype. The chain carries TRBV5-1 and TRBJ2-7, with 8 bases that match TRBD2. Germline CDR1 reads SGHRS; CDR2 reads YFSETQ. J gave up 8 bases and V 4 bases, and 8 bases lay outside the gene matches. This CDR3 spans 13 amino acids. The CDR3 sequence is CASSPRTSSKQYF. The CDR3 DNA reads TGCGCCAGCAGCCCCCGGACTAGCTCCAAGCAGTACTTC.

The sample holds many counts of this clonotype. The CDR3, as DNA: TGCGCCAGCAGCCAAGATGCAATAGCCAAAAACATTCAGTACTTC. Its translation is CASSQDAIAKNIQYF. The V gene is TRBV4-3, the J gene TRBJ2-4; D ambiguous. The germline CDR1 and CDR2 sequences are LGHNA and YSLEER. The V gene lost 0 bases and the J gene lost 0 bases, with 6 bases spanning the gap. The CDR3 has 15 amino acids.

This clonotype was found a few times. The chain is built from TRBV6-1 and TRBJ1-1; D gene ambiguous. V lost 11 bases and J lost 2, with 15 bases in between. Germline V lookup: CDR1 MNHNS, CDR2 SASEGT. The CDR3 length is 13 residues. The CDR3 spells CASAVLPNTEAFF. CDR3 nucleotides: TGTGCCTCAGCCGTGCTCCCTAACACTGAAGCTTTCTTT.

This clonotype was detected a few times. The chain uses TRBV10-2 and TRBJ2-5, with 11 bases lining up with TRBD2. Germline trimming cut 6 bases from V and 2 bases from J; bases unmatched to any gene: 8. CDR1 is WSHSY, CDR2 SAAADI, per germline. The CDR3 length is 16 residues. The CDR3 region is CASSPPGLAEQETQYF. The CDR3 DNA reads TGCGCCAGCAGCCCCCCGGGACTAGCGGAACAAGAGACCCAGTACTTC.

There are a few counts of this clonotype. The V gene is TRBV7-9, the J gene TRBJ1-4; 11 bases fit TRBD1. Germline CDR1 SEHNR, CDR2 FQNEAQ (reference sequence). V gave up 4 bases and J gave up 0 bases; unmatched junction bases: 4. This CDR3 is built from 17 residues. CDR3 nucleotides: TGTGCCAGCAGCTACCCGGGACAGGGGGCAACTAATGAAAAACTGTTTTTT. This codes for CASSYPGQGATNEKLFF.

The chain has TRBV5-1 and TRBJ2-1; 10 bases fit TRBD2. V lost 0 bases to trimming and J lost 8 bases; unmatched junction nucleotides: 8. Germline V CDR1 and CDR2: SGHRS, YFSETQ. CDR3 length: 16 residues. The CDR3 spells CASSLASQRGGYEQFF. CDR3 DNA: TGCGCCAGCAGCTTGGCCAGCCAGCGGGGGGGCTATGAGCAGTTCTTC.